These 30 T cell receptor beta chains originate from one sample sequenced in a study of blood T cell repertoires in COVID-19. Assay: immunoSEQ multiplex PCR; the TCRdb copy retains only in-frame clones and omits some. Found here are tens of thousands of clones, 80% to 90% of them singletons; the top ten hold 1.6%. The sequenced sample was peripheral blood. The origin of the receptors is a man aged 60-69 years with acute or convalescent COVID-19.

CDR3 in DNA: TGTGCCAGCAGTCAAGAGGCCCAGAACACTGAAGCTTTCTTT. Residues: CASSQEAQNTEAFF. The chain employs TRBV6-6 and TRBJ1-1; D gene uncertain. The V and J ends lost 5 bases and 1 base respectively, with 11 bases between them. Germline loops: CDR1 MNHNY, CDR2 SVGAGI (reference sequence). This CDR3 spans 14 amino acids.

Here the CDR3 reads CAIRPAGYNSPLHF. CDR3 nucleotide sequence: TGTGCCATCCGCCCGGCGGGCTATAATTCACCCCTCCACTTT. The rearrangement uses TRBV2 and TRBJ1-6; D gene ambiguous. The CDR3 sequence is 14 residues long. Trimming removed 10 bases from V and 3 bases from J, with 13 bases in between. In germline, CDR1 is SNHLY, CDR2 FYNNEI.

The chain employs TRBV11-2 and TRBJ2-7, with 8 nucleotides matching TRBD1. Germline CDR1 and CDR2: SGHAT and FQNNGV. Trimming at V came to 6 bases and at J to 0 bases, leaving 4 bases not matched to a gene. This CDR3 is 14 amino acids long. CDR3 nucleotide sequence: TGTGCCAGCAGTCCGGGACAGGCCTCCTACGAGCAGTACTTC. It codes for CASSPGQASYEQYF.

The chain joins TRBV7-6 to TRBJ2-2; 12 nucleotides align to TRBD2. The germline CDR1 and CDR2 sequences are SGHVS and FNYEAQ. The V and J ends lost 4 bases and 8 bases, in that order; junction bases with no gene match: 11. This CDR3 contains 17 residues. The CDR3 protein is CASSSPLRTSGVGELFF. CDR3 coding DNA: TGTGCCAGCAGCTCCCCCCTCCGGACTAGCGGGGTTGGGGAGCTGTTTTTT.

The rearrangement uses TRBV28 and TRBJ1-4, with unresolved D. CDR3 length equals 12 residues. V shed 5 bases and J shed 8 bases, with 9 bases lying between them. Germline V gives CDR1 MDHEN, CDR2 SYDVKM. CDR3 coding DNA: TGTGCCAGCAGTCCCGTTTCCGAAAAACTGTTTTTT. This sequence encodes CASSPVSEKLFF.

The genes are TRBV11-3 and TRBJ2-3; D is perhaps TRBD1 (5 bases). Trimming stripped 6 bases from V and 3 bases from J, with 7 bases between. Germline-derived CDR1 and CDR2 are SGHNT and YENEEA. The CDR3 is 12 residues long. DNA for the CDR3: TGTGCCAGCAGAAAGGGGACAGATACGCAGTATTTT. Its translation is CASRKGTDTQYF.

V is TRBV5-1 and J is TRBJ1-2; TRBD1 matches 8 bases. This CDR3 contains 15 residues. In germline, CDR1 is SGHRS, CDR2 YFSETQ. After removal of 1 base from V and 4 bases from J, the junction contained 6 bases not matched to a gene. The CDR3 region has the DNA TGCGCCAGCAGCTTGTCAGGACAGGGAGCCTATGGCTACACCTTC. It encodes CASSLSGQGAYGYTF.

The chain combines TRBV11-2 with TRBJ2-7; 7 nucleotides align to TRBD1. Germline V gene sequence: CDR1 SGHAT, CDR2 FQNNGV. After removal of 5 bases from V and 2 bases from J, the junction contained 12 bases not matched to a gene. The CDR3 is 16 residues long. The chain's CDR3 is CASSLTGTVKTYEQYF. The CDR3 bases are TGTGCCAGCAGCCTGACCGGGACAGTTAAGACCTACGAGCAGTACTTC.

This chain connects TRBV15 to TRBJ2-1; 9 bases fit TRBD2. Losses at the gene ends were 1 base for V and 5 bases for J; bases not matched to a gene: 3. The length of the CDR3 is 15 residues. Per germline, CDR1 LNHNV and CDR2 YYDKDF (reference sequence). The chain's CDR3 is CATSRVAGGDNEQFF. The CDR3 bases are TGTGCCACCAGCAGAGTGGCGGGGGGGGACAATGAGCAGTTCTTC.

This clone was observed a few times. V and J are TRBV3-1 (or the pseudogene TRBV3-2) and TRBJ1-1; 11 bases align to TRBD1. Germline CDR1 is LGHDT and CDR2 is YNNKEL (reference sequence). Germline trimming cut 4 bases from V and 7 bases from J; bases unmatched to any gene: 5. This CDR3 comprises 14 residues. The CDR3 DNA is TGTGCCAGCAGCCCTTGGACAGGGGGCGGTGAAGCTTTCTTT. Protein: CASSPWTGGGEAFF.

This rearrangement joins TRBV7-9 to TRBJ1-2; TRBD1 is a possible D gene (6 bases). Germline V lookup: CDR1 SEHNR, CDR2 FQNEAQ (reference sequence). CDR3 length: 17 residues. The V gene lost 4 bases and the J gene lost 1 base, with 19 bases spanning the gap. The CDR3 DNA reads as TGTGCCAGCAGCTCGGGCAGGGGCAATGACTTTAACTATGGCTACACCTTC. Its translation: CASSSGRGNDFNYGYTF. Combining the CDR3 with reference TRBV7-9 and TRBJ1-2 gives the whole variable domain DTGVSQNPRHKITKRGQNVTFRCDPISEHNRLYWYRQTLGQGPEFLTYFQNEAQLEKSRLLSDRFSAERPKGSFSTLEIQRTEQGDSAMYLCASSSGRGNDFNYGYTFGSGTRLTVV.

The gene calls are TRBV12-3 or TRBV12-4 and TRBJ2-6, with a weak D call TRBD2 (6 bases). V gave up 10 bases and J gave up 7 bases, with 11 bases separating them. This CDR3 comprises 12 residues. In DNA form, the CDR3 reads TGTGCCACCGGGGGTGGAGCCAACGTCCTGACTTTC. It encodes CATGGGANVLTF.

V is TRBV7-9 and J is TRBJ2-7, with D perhaps TRBD2 (5 bases). V gave up 5 bases and J gave up 6 bases, with 14 bases separating them. Germline loops: CDR1 SEHNR, CDR2 FQNEAQ (reference sequence). CDR3 length: 13 amino acids. CDR3 region: CASSPTSSGEQYF. The CDR3 DNA reads TGTGCCAGCAGCCCCACTAGTTCTGGCGAGCAGTACTTC.

The CDR3 sequence is CATSSEGRGGSDTQYF. In nucleotides, the CDR3 is TGTGCCACCAGCAGCGAGGGCAGGGGCGGATCAGATACGCAGTATTTT. V and J are TRBV15 and TRBJ2-3; a possible D gene is TRBD1 (6 bases). Per the germline V gene, CDR1 is LNHNV and CDR2 is YYDKDF (reference sequence). V was pared by 3 bases and J by 4 bases, with 17 bases between. This CDR3 has 16 amino acids.

This clone has a handful of counts. The CDR3 is CASSLRQGYTGELFF. The CDR3 DNA reads as TGTGCCAGCAGCCTACGACAGGGGTACACCGGGGAGCTGTTTTTT. The V and J genes are TRBV6-5 and TRBJ2-2; 8 bases are a match to TRBD1. J gave up 3 bases and V 6 bases, and 6 bases lay outside the gene matches. The germline CDR1 and CDR2 sequences are MNHEY and SVGAGI. The CDR3 totals 15 residues.

The table lists this clone with a count of one. The V gene is TRBV7-2, the J gene TRBJ2-1; D is undetermined. V lost 4 bases, J lost 3 bases, and 13 bases lay in between. CDR1 is SGHTA and CDR2 is FQGNSA in the germline V gene. This CDR3 is 15 amino acids long. CDR3 residues: CASSSVYSHYNEQFF. The CDR3 DNA reads as TGTGCCAGCAGCTCGGTATACAGCCACTACAATGAGCAGTTCTTC.

The chain is built from TRBV7-9 and TRBJ1-1; 7 bases agree with TRBD1. The CDR3 spans 13 residues. Per the germline V gene, CDR1 is SEHNR and CDR2 is FQNEAQ (reference sequence). The V segment lost 9 bases and the J segment 2 bases; nucleotides outside the gene matches: 6. The DNA for the CDR3 is TGTGCCAGTTGGCGGACAGGAAACACTGAAGCTTTCTTT. Residues: CASWRTGNTEAFF.

This sequence joins TRBV14 and TRBJ1-5; D may be TRBD1 (6 bases). The CDR3 spans 18 residues. The V gene lost 0 bases and the J gene lost 3 bases, with 18 bases spanning the gap. Germline CDR1 SGHDN, CDR2 FVKESK. CDR3 sequence: CASSQDRQDDFLNQPQHF. The CDR3 DNA sequence: TGTGCCAGCAGCCAAGATAGACAGGATGATTTCCTCAATCAGCCCCAGCATTTT.

The chain combines TRBV2 with TRBJ1-1; D gene uncertain. Trimming stripped 4 bases from V and 1 base from J, with 7 bases between. CDR3 size: 13 residues. Germline V CDR1 and CDR2: SNHLY, FYNNEI. This CDR3 is CASSAEGNTEAFF. Written as DNA, the CDR3 is TGTGCCAGCAGTGCTGAGGGGAACACTGAAGCTTTCTTT.

V and J are TRBV27 and TRBJ1-2; 10 nucleotides line up with TRBD1. There are 14 residues in the CDR3. In germline, CDR1 is MNHEY, CDR2 SMNVEV (reference sequence). V dropped 5 bases and J dropped 8; count of bases not matched to a gene: 8. The chain's CDR3 is CASSVRQGARGYTF. The DNA of the CDR3 is TGTGCCAGCAGTGTCCGACAGGGGGCCAGGGGCTACACCTTC.

This chain links TRBV24-1 with TRBJ2-5; weak D call: TRBD2 (6 bases). The CDR3 covers 14 residues. V gave up 6 bases and J gave up 5 bases, with 15 bases separating them. CDR1 and CDR2 (germline): KGHDR, SFDVKD. The CDR3 DNA is TGTGCCACCAGTTCGGCCCGGGAGCGGGAGACCCAGTACTTC. Residues: CATSSARERETQYF.

The sample holds one count of this clone. This chain uses TRBV9 with TRBJ1-2; 9 bases align to TRBD1. CDR1 SGDLS and CDR2 YYNGEE come from the germline V gene. J lost 7 bases, V lost 3 bases, and 13 bases had no gene match. The CDR3 contains 16 residues. As DNA, the CDR3 is TGTGCCAGCAGCGATGGGACAGGGATTCGCGGCCCTGGCTACACCTTC. Translated, it gives CASSDGTGIRGPGYTF.

The CDR3 DNA is TGTGCCACCAGTGGCGTAGGACAGAGCTATGGCTACACCTTC. Its protein is CATSGVGQSYGYTF. V is TRBV24-1 and J is TRBJ1-2, with a possible D match to TRBD1 (6 bases). V gave up 5 bases and J gave up 4 bases, with 13 bases separating them. CDR1 is KGHDR, CDR2 SFDVKD, per germline. There are 14 residues in the CDR3.

This chain uses TRBV9 with TRBJ2-7; 9 nucleotides match TRBD1. Germline loops: CDR1 SGDLS, CDR2 YYNGEE. This CDR3 comprises 14 residues. Germline trimming cut 0 bases from V and 4 bases from J; bases unmatched to any gene: 2. The CDR3 nucleotides read TGTGCCAGCAGCGTAGGGACAGGGGCATACGAGCAGTACTTC. It codes for CASSVGTGAYEQYF.

The gene calls are TRBV28 and TRBJ2-2; 10 bases are a match to TRBD2. The V segment lost 5 bases and the J segment 2 bases; nucleotides outside the gene matches: 17. The CDR3 loop spans 20 amino acids. The germline V gene encodes CDR1 MDHEN and CDR2 SYDVKM. DNA of the CDR3: TGTGCCAGCAGTAACTCTAGGGCTAGCGGGGGAAAGGTAAACACCGGGGAGCTGTTTTTT. Encoded protein: CASSNSRASGGKVNTGELFF.

The J gene is TRBJ2-5, the V gene TRBV7-3; 7 bases align to TRBD2. Unmatched junction bases numbered 11, after V lost 5 bases and J lost 5 bases. Germline assignment: CDR1 SGHTA and CDR2 FQGTGA. The CDR3 spans 15 residues. The CDR3 nucleotides are TGTGCCAGCAGCCCCAACGTTGGGGGAGGGGAGACCCAGTACTTC. This gives the protein CASSPNVGGGETQYF.

This chain's CDR3 is CASSPGINNSPLHF. The CDR3 nucleotides read TGCGCCAGCAGCCCCGGGATTAATAATTCACCCCTCCACTTT. This chain joins TRBV5-1 and TRBJ1-6; D uncertain. Germline-derived CDR1 and CDR2 are SGHRS and YFSETQ. The V gene lost 4 bases and the J gene lost 5 bases, with 10 bases spanning the gap. CDR3 size: 14 residues.

The V call is TRBV19, the J call TRBJ2-3, with TRBD2 matching over 10 bases. The CDR3 sequence is 16 residues long. Trimming cost V 5 bases and J 5 bases; bases outside gene matches: 10. Germline V gene lookup returns CDR1 LNHDA and CDR2 SQIVND (reference sequence). CDR3 nucleotide sequence: TGTGCCAGTAGTCCCCTAGCGGGGGAAAGTCGAGATACGCAGTATTTT. Translation gives CASSPLAGESRDTQYF.

This clone was counted only a few times. The genes are TRBV3-1 (or the pseudogene TRBV3-2) and TRBJ1-4, with D maybe TRBD1 (5 bases). Deletions cut 3 bases from V and 11 bases from J, with 16 bases between. CDR1 is LGHDT, CDR2 YNNKEL, per germline (reference sequence). The CDR3 totals 14 residues. The CDR3 loop is CASSHAATGGKLFF. In nucleotides, the CDR3 is TGTGCCAGCAGCCACGCAGCTACTGGGGGGAAACTGTTTTTT.

V and J are TRBV5-4 and TRBJ2-1, with 16 bases that match TRBD2. Germline loops: CDR1 SGHNT, CDR2 YYREEE (reference sequence). The CDR3 extends over 16 amino acids. Trimming took 4 bases from V and 7 from J; bases not matched to a gene: 5. In DNA form, the CDR3 reads TGTGCCAGCAGCCTGGGACTAGCGGGGGGGCAGAATGAGCAGTTCTTC. It codes for CASSLGLAGGQNEQFF.